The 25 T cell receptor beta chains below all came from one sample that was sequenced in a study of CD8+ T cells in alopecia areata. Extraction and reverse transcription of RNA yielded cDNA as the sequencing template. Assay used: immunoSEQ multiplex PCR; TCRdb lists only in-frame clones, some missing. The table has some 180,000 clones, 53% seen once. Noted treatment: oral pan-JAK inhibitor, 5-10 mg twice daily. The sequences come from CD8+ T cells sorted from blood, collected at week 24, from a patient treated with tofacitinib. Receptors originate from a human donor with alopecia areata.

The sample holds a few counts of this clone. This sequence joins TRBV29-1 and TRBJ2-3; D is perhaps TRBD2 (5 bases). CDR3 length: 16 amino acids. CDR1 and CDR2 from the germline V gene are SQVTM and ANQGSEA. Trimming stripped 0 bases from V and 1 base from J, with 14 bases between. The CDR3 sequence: CSVEDPTGIGTDTQYF. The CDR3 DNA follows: TGCAGCGTTGAAGATCCGACGGGAATTGGCACAGATACGCAGTATTTT.

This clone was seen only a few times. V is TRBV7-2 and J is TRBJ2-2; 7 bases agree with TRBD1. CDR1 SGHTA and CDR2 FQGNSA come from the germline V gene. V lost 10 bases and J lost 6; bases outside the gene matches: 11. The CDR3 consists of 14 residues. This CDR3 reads CAIRQGSNSGELFF. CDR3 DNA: TGTGCCATCCGACAGGGTAGTAATTCCGGGGAGCTGTTTTTT.

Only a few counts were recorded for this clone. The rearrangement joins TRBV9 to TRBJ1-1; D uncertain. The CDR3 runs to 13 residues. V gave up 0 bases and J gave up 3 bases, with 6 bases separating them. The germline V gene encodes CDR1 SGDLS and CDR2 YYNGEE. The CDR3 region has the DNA TGTGCCAGCAGCGTAGTAGACGACACTGAAGCTTTCTTT. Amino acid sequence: CASSVVDDTEAFF. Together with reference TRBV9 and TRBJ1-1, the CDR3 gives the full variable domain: DSGVTQTPKHLITATGQRVTLRCSPRSGDLSVYWYQQSLDQGLQFLIQYYNGEERAKGNILERFSAQQFPDLHSELNLSSLELGDSALYFCASSVVDDTEAFFGQGTRLTVV.

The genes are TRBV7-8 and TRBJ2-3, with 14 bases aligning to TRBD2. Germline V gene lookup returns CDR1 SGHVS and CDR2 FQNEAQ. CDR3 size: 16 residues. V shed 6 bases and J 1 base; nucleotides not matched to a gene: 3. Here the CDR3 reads CASSPGLAGGTDTQYF. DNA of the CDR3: TGTGCCAGCAGTCCGGGACTAGCGGGGGGCACAGATACGCAGTATTTT.

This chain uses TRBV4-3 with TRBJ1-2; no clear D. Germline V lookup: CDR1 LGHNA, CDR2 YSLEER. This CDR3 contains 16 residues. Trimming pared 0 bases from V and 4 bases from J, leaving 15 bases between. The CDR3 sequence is CASSQESQSISYGYTF. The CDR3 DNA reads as TGCGCCAGCAGCCAAGAGAGCCAGTCGATTAGCTATGGCTACACCTTC.

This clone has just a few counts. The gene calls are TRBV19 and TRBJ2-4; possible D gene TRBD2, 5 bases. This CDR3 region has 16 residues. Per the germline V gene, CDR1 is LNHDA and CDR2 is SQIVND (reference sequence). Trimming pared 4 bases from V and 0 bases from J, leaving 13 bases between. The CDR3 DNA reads TGTGCCAGTAGTAATCGTACGGGGATAGCCAAAAACATTCAGTACTTC. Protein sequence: CASSNRTGIAKNIQYF.

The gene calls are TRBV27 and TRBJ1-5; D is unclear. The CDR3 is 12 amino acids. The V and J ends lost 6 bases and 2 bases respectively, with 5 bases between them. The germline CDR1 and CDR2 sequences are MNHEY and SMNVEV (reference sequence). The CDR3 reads CASSRRNQPQHF. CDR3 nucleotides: TGTGCCAGCAGCAGGCGCAATCAGCCCCAGCATTTT.

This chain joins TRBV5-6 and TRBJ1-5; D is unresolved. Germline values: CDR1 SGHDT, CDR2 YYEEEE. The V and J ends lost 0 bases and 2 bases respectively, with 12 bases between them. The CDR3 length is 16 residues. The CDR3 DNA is TGTGCCAGCAGCTTGGAGAGGGCGAGGGGCAATCAGCCCCAGCATTTT. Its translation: CASSLERARGNQPQHF.

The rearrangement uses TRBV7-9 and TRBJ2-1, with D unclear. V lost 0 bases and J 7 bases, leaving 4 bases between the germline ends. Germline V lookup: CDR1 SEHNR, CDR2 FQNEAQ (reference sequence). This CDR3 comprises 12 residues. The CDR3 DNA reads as TGTGCCAGCAGCTTAGCCGTTAATGAGCAGTTCTTC. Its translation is CASSLAVNEQFF.

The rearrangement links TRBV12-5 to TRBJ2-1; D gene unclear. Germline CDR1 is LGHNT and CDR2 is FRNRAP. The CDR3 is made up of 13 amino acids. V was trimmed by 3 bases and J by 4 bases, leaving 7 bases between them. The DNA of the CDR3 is TGTGCTAGTGGTTTAGACTTATACAATGAGCAGTTCTTC. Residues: CASGLDLYNEQFF.

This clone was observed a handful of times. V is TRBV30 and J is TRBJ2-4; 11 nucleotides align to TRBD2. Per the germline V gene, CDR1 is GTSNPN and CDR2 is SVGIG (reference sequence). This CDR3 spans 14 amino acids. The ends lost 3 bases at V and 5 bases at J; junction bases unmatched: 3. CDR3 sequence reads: CAWSSGLAENIQYF. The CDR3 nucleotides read TGTGCCTGGAGCTCGGGACTAGCGGAAAACATTCAGTACTTC.

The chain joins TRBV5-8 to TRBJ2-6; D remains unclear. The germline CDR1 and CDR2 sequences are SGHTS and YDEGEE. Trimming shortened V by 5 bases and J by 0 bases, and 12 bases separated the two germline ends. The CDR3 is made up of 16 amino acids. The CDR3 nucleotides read TGTGCCAGCAGAAGTACACTAATCTCTGGGGCCAACGTCCTGACTTTC. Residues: CASRSTLISGANVLTF.

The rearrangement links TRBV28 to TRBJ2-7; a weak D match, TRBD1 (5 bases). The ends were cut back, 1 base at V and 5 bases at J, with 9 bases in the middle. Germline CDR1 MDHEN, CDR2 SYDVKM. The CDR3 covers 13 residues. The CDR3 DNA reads TGTGCCAGCAGTTTATACAGGACCGACGAGCAGTACTTC. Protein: CASSLYRTDEQYF. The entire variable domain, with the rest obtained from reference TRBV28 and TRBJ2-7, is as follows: DVKVTQSSRYLVKRTGEKVFLECVQDMDHENMFWYRQDPGLGLRLIYFSYDVKMKEKGDIPEGYSVSREKKERFSLILESASTNQTSMYLCASSLYRTDEQYFGPGTRLTVT.

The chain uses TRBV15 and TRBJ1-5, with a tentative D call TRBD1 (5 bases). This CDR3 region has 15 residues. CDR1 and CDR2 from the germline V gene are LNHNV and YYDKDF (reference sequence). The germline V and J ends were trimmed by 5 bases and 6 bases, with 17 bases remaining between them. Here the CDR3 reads CATSRGDRTTQPQHF. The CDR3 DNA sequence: TGTGCCACCAGCCGAGGGGACCGCACCACTCAGCCCCAGCATTTT.

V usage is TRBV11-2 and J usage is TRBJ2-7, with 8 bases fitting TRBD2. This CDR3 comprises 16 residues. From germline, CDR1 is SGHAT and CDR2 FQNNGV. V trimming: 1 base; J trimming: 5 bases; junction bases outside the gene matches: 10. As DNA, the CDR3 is TGTGCCAGCAGCTTAGGGCTTGGCGGGGGGAGGGACGAGCAGTACTTC. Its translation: CASSLGLGGGRDEQYF. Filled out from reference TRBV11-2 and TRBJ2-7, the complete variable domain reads EAGVAQSPRYKIIEKRQSVAFWCNPISGHATLYWYQQILGQGPKLLIQFQNNGVVDDSQLPKDRFSAERLKGVDSTLKIQPAKLEDSAVYLCASSLGLGGGRDEQYFGPGTRLTVT.

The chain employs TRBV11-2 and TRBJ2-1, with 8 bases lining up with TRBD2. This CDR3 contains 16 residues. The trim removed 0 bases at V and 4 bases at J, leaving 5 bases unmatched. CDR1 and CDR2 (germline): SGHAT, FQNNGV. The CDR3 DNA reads TGTGCCAGCAGCTTAGAAAGCGGGGGACGATACAATGAGCAGTTCTTC. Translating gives CASSLESGGRYNEQFF.

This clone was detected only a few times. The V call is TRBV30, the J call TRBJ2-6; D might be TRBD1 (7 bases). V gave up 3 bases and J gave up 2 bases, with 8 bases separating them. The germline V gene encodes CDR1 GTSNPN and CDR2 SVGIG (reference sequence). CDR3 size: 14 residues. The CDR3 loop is CAWSRGAGANVLTF. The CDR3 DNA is TGTGCCTGGAGCAGGGGGGCTGGGGCCAACGTCCTGACTTTC.

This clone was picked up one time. CDR3 in amino acids: CASSVGDESYGYTF. CDR3 bases: TGTGCCAGCAGCGTAGGGGATGAGAGCTATGGCTACACCTTC. V gene TRBV9 combines with J gene TRBJ1-2; D is unresolved. The CDR3 is 14 amino acids. V was cut by 0 bases and J by 4 bases, with 10 bases left in between. The germline CDR1 and CDR2 sequences are SGDLS and YYNGEE.

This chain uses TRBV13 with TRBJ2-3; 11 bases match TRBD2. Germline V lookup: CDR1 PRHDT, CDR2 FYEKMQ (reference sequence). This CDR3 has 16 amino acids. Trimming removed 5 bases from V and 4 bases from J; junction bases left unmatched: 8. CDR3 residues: CASSPMTSGAADTQYF. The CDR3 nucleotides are TGTGCCAGCAGCCCCATGACTAGCGGGGCTGCAGATACGCAGTATTTT.

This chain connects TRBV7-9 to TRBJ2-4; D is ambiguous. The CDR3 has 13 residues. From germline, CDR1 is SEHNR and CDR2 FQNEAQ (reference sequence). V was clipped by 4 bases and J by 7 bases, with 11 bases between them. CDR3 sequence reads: CASSSSRENIQYF. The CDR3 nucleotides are TGTGCCAGCAGCTCAAGCAGAGAGAACATTCAGTACTTC.

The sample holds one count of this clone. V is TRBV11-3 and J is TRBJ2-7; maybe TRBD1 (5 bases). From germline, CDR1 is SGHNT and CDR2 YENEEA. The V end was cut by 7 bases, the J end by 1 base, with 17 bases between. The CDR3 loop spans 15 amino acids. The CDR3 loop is CASTTRTPRSYEQYF. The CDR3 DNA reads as TGTGCCAGCACCACCCGGACACCAAGGTCCTACGAGCAGTACTTC.

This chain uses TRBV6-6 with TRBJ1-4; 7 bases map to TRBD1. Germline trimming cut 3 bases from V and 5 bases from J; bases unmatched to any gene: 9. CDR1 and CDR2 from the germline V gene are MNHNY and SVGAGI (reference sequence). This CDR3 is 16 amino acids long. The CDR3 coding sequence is TGTGCCAGCAGTTATCACCTACAGGGGAAAAATGAAAAACTGTTTTTT. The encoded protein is CASSYHLQGKNEKLFF.

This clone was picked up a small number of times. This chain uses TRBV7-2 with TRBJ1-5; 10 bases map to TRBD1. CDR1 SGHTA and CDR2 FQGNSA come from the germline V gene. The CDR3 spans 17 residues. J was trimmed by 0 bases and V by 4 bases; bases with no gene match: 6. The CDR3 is CASSYSGTGVSNQPQHF. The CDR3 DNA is TGTGCCAGCAGCTACTCCGGGACAGGGGTTAGCAATCAGCCCCAGCATTTT. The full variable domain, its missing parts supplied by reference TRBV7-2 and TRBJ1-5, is GAGVSQSPSNKVTEKGKDVELRCDPISGHTALYWYRQSLGQGLEFLIYFQGNSAPDKSGLPSDRFSAERTGGSVSTLTIQRTQQEDSAVYLCASSYSGTGVSNQPQHFGDGTRLSIL.

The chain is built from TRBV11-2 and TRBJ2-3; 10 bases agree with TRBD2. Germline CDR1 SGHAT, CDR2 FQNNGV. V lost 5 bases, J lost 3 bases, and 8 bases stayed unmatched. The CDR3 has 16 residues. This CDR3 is CASSLGLADPTDTQYF. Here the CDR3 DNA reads TGTGCCAGCAGCCTCGGACTAGCGGACCCTACAGATACGCAGTATTTT.

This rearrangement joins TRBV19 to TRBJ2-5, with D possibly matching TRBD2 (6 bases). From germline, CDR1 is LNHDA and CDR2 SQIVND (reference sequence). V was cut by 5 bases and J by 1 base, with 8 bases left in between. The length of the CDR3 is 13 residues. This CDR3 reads CASSLALQETQYF. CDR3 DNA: TGTGCCAGTAGTCTAGCGCTCCAAGAGACCCAGTACTTC.